This entry lists 4 T cell receptor beta chains sequenced from one sample in a study of CD8 T cells in ankylosing spondylitis. TCRdb reprocessed the 5' RACE reads via MiXCR and lists one record per CDR3 protein. The repertoire holds 130,000 or so distinct CDR3 sequences, with around 7% as singletons. Sequences were obtained from blood, either unsorted or a sorted T cell fraction (not recorded which). These TCRs come from a male donor with ankylosing spondylitis or in good health (not recorded which).

This clonotype was counted ten times or more. The chain carries TRBV20-1 and TRBJ2-7; the D gene is possibly TRBD1 (5 bases). Trimming left V 8 bases short and J 6 bases short, with 14 bases between. Germline V gene sequence: CDR1 DFQATT, CDR2 SNEGSKA (reference sequence). The CDR3 length is 11 residues. The CDR3 DNA reads TGCAGTACAGGCCAGGGAAGCGAGCAGTACTTC. Amino acid sequence: CSTGQGSEQYF.

This clonotype has at least ten counts. This chain uses TRBV20-1 with TRBJ2-1, with unresolved D. The CDR3 totals 14 residues. Looked up from germline, CDR1 is DFQATT and CDR2 is SNEGSKA (reference sequence). Between the trimmed V and J ends, which lost 1 base and 2 bases, there was a span of 9 bases. The CDR3 region has the DNA TGCAGTGCTAGAGGTGTGGCTACCTACAATGAGCAGTTCTTC. It specifies CSARGVATYNEQFF.

The V call is TRBV11-2, the J call TRBJ1-1; D unclear. Trimming cost V 0 bases and J 0 bases, with 11 bases left between them. This CDR3 has 16 amino acids. From germline, CDR1 is SGHAT and CDR2 FQNNGV. The CDR3 region has the DNA TGTGCCAGCAGCTTAGATGATCCGACCATGAACACTGAAGCTTTCTTT. As protein: CASSLDDPTMNTEAFF.

J is TRBJ2-2 and V is TRBV5-1; D unclear. The germline CDR1 and CDR2 sequences are SGHRS and YFSETQ. V gave up 4 bases and J gave up 1 base, with 2 bases separating them. The CDR3 runs 12 residues. The DNA of the CDR3 is TGCGCCAGCAGCATGAACACCGGGGAGCTGTTTTTT. Residues: CASSMNTGELFF.